This T cell receptor (beta chain) is drawn from a study of blood T cell repertoires in COVID-19. Study as a whole: Donors in the United States, Italy and Spain gave samples during acute or convalescent COVID-19. From T cells, B-cell-depleted T cells, or PBMCs came the material, which was cDNA or gDNA.

In germline, CDR1 is SGHNT, CDR2 YYREEE (reference sequence). This CDR3 comprises 16 residues. V dropped 3 bases and J dropped 6; count of bases not matched to a gene: 10. Methods used by the authors: Counts of nucleated cells, estimated from reference gene primer amplification, were obtained. Here immunoSEQ multiplex PCR was the method, and the copy in TCRdb shows in-frame clones only, minus some. Clone size and V and J calls were adopted from that table, with D and trimming inferred from the DNA. In the table there are 250,000 to 350,000 clones, about 89% of which are singletons. The material sequenced was peripheral blood. The receptor was derived from a woman between 55 and 75 years old with acute or convalescent COVID-19. The chain couples TRBV5-4 to TRBJ2-2; 8 bases are a match to TRBD1. CDR3 in DNA: TGTGCCAGCAGCTCAACCAGGGGACAGGTCGCCGGGGAGCTGTTTTTT. It codes for CASSSTRGQVAGELFF.